These T cell receptor beta chains were read from a single sample in a study of CD8 T cells in ankylosing spondylitis. TCRdb re-called the 5' RACE reads through MiXCR, storing one row per CDR3 protein. The sample holds roughly 670,000 distinct CDR3 sequences, over 15% seen once. The material sequenced was blood, either unsorted or a sorted T cell fraction (not recorded which). The receptor source for this set is a male donor with ankylosing spondylitis. CDR3s include the opening cysteine and the closing phenylalanine or tryptophan. The D gene is left open where the match is weak. Only some rows state a clone size, as once, few, many or a class for expanded clones.

V gene	J gene	D gene	clone size	CDR3 protein	CDR3 DNA
TRBV15	TRBJ1-2	.	few	CATSRENYGYTF	TGTGCCACCAGCAGAGAAAACTATGGCTACACCTTC
TRBV10-3	TRBJ2-1	.	few	CAISEEGDYNEQFF	TGTGCCATCAGTGAGGAAGGGGACTACAATGAGCAGTTCTTC
TRBV20-1	TRBJ1-6	.	few	CSAPQEGRYNSPLHF	TGCAGTGCCCCGCAAGAGGGCCGGTATAATTCACCCCTCCACTTT
TRBV6-5	TRBJ2-5	TRBD2	.	CASSWGGIQETQYF	TGTGCCAGCAGTTGGGGAGGGATTCAAGAGACCCAGTACTTC
TRBV27	TRBJ2-7	.	few	CASSLRANYEQYF	TGTGCCAGCAGTTTGAGGGCAAACTACGAGCAGTACTTC
TRBV5-4	TRBJ1-1	.	.	CASSSPGTKNTEAFF	TGTGCCAGCAGCTCACCCGGGACAAAGAACACTGAAGCTTTCTTT
TRBV6-1	TRBJ2-5	TRBD2	.	CASRPPGLAVQETQYF	TGTGCCAGCAGACCGCCGGGACTAGCGGTACAAGAGACCCAGTACTTC
TRBV20-1	TRBJ1-6	.	few	CSARGPGENSPLHF	TGCAGTGCTAGAGGGCCAGGGGAAAATTCACCCCTCCACTTT
TRBV5-1	TRBJ2-5	.	few	CASSVEGFRETQYF	TGCGCCAGCAGCGTCGAGGGGTTTCGGGAGACCCAGTACTTC
TRBV11-2	TRBJ1-1	.	few	CASSLDGNMNTEAFF	TGTGCCAGCAGCTTAGACGGGAACATGAACACTGAAGCTTTCTTT
TRBV28	TRBJ2-1	.	.	CASSLGQFLGSYNEQFF	TGTGCCAGCAGTCTCGGACAGTTCCTGGGATCCTACAATGAGCAGTTCTTC
TRBV12-3/TRBV12-4	TRBJ1-5	.	few	CASSFSHGQPQHF	TGTGCCAGCAGTTTCTCCCATGGTCAGCCCCAGCATTTT
TRBV27	TRBJ2-7	.	.	CASSFGGGPLGQYF	TGTGCCAGCAGTTTCGGCGGGGGCCCCCTTGGGCAGTACTTC
TRBV29-1	TRBJ2-7	.	.	CSVGGGQGNYEQYF	TGCAGCGTAGGGGGGGGGCAGGGTAACTACGAGCAGTACTTC
TRBV20-1	TRBJ2-7	.	few	CSADTGRGRGTRGYEQYF	TGCAGTGCTGATACAGGGAGGGGCCGGGGAACTCGAGGCTACGAGCAGTACTTC
TRBV7-2	TRBJ2-7	.	few	CASSLRIGVEQYF	TGTGCCAGCAGCTTAAGAATAGGGGTCGAGCAGTACTTC
TRBV20-1	TRBJ2-1	TRBD2	few	CSALLAGGPYEQFF	TGCAGTGCCCTACTAGCGGGAGGGCCATATGAGCAGTTCTTC
TRBV12-3/TRBV12-4	TRBJ2-5	TRBD2	few	CASSFDGGAETQYF	TGTGCCAGCAGTTTCGACGGGGGGGCGGAGACCCAGTACTTC
TRBV5-1	TRBJ1-5	.	few	CASSLTGTKNQPQHF	TGCGCCAGCAGCTTGACCGGGACAAAAAATCAGCCCCAGCATTTT
TRBV12-3/TRBV12-4	TRBJ1-6	.	many	CASSLSPDSPLHF	TGTGCCAGCAGTTTATCTCCCGATTCACCCCTCCACTTT
TRBV5-1	TRBJ1-1	.	.	CASSLGGGVRSEAFF	TGCGCCAGCAGCTTGGGGGGCGGGGTTCGGTCTGAAGCTTTCTTT
TRBV11-2	TRBJ2-7	TRBD2	.	CASRELGSSGDRSNEQYF	TGTGCCAGCAGAGAATTAGGGTCTAGCGGTGATCGAAGTAATGAGCAGTACTTC
TRBV7-9	TRBJ2-3	.	few	CATPANGNTDTQYF	TGTGCCACCCCAGCAAACGGGAACACAGATACGCAGTATTTT
TRBV5-1	TRBJ1-2	.	few	CASSLGANPRTNYGYTF	TGCGCCAGCAGCTTGGGGGCAAACCCTAGAACTAACTATGGCTACACCTTC
TRBV18	TRBJ2-7	.	.	CASSPNEEQYF	TGTGCCAGCTCCCCCAACGAGGAGCAGTACTTC
TRBV12-3/TRBV12-4	TRBJ1-4	.	.	CASILGQGVATNEKLFF	.
TRBV4-1	TRBJ1-4	.	few	CASSQTTHGNNEKLFF	TGCGCCAGCAGCCAAACTACACACGGAAATAATGAAAAACTGTTTTTT
TRBV18	TRBJ2-3	TRBD2	.	CASSPILADTQYF	TGTGCCAGCTCACCAATACTAGCGGATACGCAGTATTTT
TRBV28	TRBJ1-1	TRBD1	.	CASSSGQDTRNTEAFF	TGTGCCAGCAGTTCCGGACAGGACACCCGGAACACTGAAGCTTTCTTT
TRBV20-1	TRBJ1-1	TRBD1	few	CSANRGVNTEAFF	TGCAGTGCAAACAGGGGGGTGAACACTGAAGCTTTCTTT
TRBV6-1	TRBJ1-1	.	.	CASSRWGATEAFF	TGTGCCAGCAGCCGTTGGGGTGCAACTGAAGCTTTCTTT
TRBV20-1	TRBJ2-1	.	.	CSARDPARGNEQFF	TGCAGTGCTAGAGATCCCGCCCGGGGCAATGAGCAGTTCTTC
TRBV9	TRBJ2-2	.	few	CASSPLVTFGELFF	TGTGCCAGCAGCCCCCTTGTGACGTTCGGGGAGCTGTTTTTT
TRBV12-3/TRBV12-4	TRBJ2-7	TRBD2	many	CASSPGLAGDEQYF	TGTGCCAGCAGTCCTGGACTAGCGGGAGACGAGCAGTACTTC
TRBV20-1	TRBJ2-2	.	.	CSAPDANTGELFF	TGCAGTGCCCCCGACGCGAACACCGGGGAGCTGTTTTTT
TRBV27	TRBJ2-6	TRBD1	.	CASRGQGFSSGANVLTF	TGTGCCAGCCGCGGACAGGGGTTCAGCTCTGGGGCCAACGTCCTGACTTTC
TRBV29-1	TRBJ1-1	.	.	CSVPRGGTEAFF	TGCAGCGTTCCGCGGGGGGGCACTGAAGCTTTCTTT